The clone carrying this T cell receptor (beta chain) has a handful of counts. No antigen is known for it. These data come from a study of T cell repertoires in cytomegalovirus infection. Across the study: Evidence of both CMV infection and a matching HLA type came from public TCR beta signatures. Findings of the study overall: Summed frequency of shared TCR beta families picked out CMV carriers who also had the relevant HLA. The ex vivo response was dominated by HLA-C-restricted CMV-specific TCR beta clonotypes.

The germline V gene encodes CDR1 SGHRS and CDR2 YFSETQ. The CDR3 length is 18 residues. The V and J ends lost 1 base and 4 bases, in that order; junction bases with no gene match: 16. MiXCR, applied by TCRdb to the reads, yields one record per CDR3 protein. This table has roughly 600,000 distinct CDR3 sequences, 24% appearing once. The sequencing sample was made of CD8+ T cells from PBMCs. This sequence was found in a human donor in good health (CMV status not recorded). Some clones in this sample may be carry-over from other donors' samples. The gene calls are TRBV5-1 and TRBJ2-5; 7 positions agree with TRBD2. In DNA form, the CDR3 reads TGCGCCAGCAGCTTGAGCGGGACCATCACTCTCGGGCCAGAGACCCAGTACTTC. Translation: CASSLSGTITLGPETQYF.